The next 27 T cell receptor beta chains were all read from a single sample in a study of cytomegalovirus exposure and HLA in healthy donors. PCR employed 60 Vbeta and 13 Jbeta primers. Data came from immunoSEQ multiplex PCR; TCRdb stores just in-frame clones and leaves some out. The repertoire holds approximately 180,000 clones, with roughly 86% as singletons. The sequenced material came from PBMCs. The receptors derive from a girl between 5 and 17 years old in good health and CMV-seropositive.

The rearrangement links TRBV19 to TRBJ1-2; 8 nucleotides agree with TRBD1. The trim removed 7 bases at V and 4 bases at J, leaving 5 bases unmatched. This CDR3 has 13 amino acids. In germline, CDR1 is LNHDA, CDR2 SQIVND (reference sequence). CDR3 in DNA: TGTGCCAGTACCGTAGGGACAGGCTATGGCTACACCTTC. Its translation is CASTVGTGYGYTF. The complete variable domain, with remaining parts taken from reference TRBV19 and TRBJ1-2, reads DGGITQSPKYLFRKEGQNVTLSCEQNLNHDAMYWYRQDPGQGLRLIYYSQIVNDFQKGDIAEGYSVSREKKESFPLTVTSAQKNPTAFYLCASTVGTGYGYTFGSGTRLTVV.

The chain is built from TRBV7-3 and TRBJ2-5; TRBD2 aligns across 15 bases. V shed 3 bases, J shed 0 bases, and the junction held 5 bases outside the gene matches. Germline CDR1 reads SGHTA; CDR2 reads FQGTGA. The CDR3 totals 18 residues. CDR3 region: CASSFPGLAGGHQETQYF. Written as DNA, the CDR3 is TGTGCCAGCAGCTTCCCGGGACTAGCGGGGGGACACCAAGAGACCCAGTACTTC.

The chain is built from TRBV6-6 and TRBJ1-4; 10 bases align to TRBD1. Trimming cost V 6 bases and J 8 bases; bases outside gene matches: 6. There are 14 residues in the CDR3. The germline V gene encodes CDR1 MNHNY and CDR2 SVGAGI (reference sequence). The CDR3 bases are TGTGCCAGCAGCCTGACAGGGGGCGCAGAAAAACTGTTTTTT. Its protein is CASSLTGGAEKLFF.

The V and J genes are TRBV11-2 and TRBJ1-2; D uncertain. V was trimmed by 3 bases and J by 4 bases, leaving 9 bases between them. Germline assignment: CDR1 SGHAT and CDR2 FQNNGV. This CDR3 has 13 residues. The CDR3 nucleotides read TGTGCCAGCAGCTTTCCAGACATCTATGGCTACACCTTC. Protein: CASSFPDIYGYTF.

The rearrangement joins TRBV11-3 to TRBJ1-6; perhaps TRBD1 as D (5 bases). The CDR3 runs to 13 residues. The ends were cut back, 9 bases at V and 10 bases at J, with 16 bases in the middle. In germline, CDR1 is SGHNT, CDR2 YENEEA. The CDR3 DNA sequence: TGTGCCAGTACTCAAGGGGTAGAATCACCCCTCCACTTT. Protein sequence: CASTQGVESPLHF.

CDR3 in amino acids: CASSYDTGGIWTEAFF. The CDR3 DNA follows: TGTGCCAGCAGTTACGATACAGGGGGTATATGGACTGAAGCTTTCTTT. This chain links TRBV6-5 with TRBJ1-1; TRBD1 aligns across 8 bases. There are 16 residues in the CDR3. Germline CDR1 reads MNHEY; CDR2 reads SVGAGI. Unmatched junction bases numbered 10, after V lost 2 bases and J lost 5 bases.

The chain has TRBV7-9 and TRBJ2-7; 7 nucleotides match TRBD1. V shed 1 base, J shed 2 bases, and the junction held 8 bases outside the gene matches. This CDR3 region has 16 residues. Germline CDR1 and CDR2: SEHNR and FQNEAQ (reference sequence). The CDR3 protein is CASSLVPGQITYEQYF. The DNA of the CDR3 is TGTGCCAGCAGCTTAGTGCCGGGACAGATAACCTACGAGCAGTACTTC.

The V and J genes are TRBV28 and TRBJ1-5, with a weak D call TRBD1 (6 bases). The CDR3 runs 14 residues. Trimming cost V 5 bases and J 4 bases, with 12 bases left between them. In germline, CDR1 is MDHEN, CDR2 SYDVKM. CDR3 region: CASSQGLRNQPQHF. The DNA for the CDR3 is TGTGCCAGCAGTCAGGGGTTAAGGAATCAGCCCCAGCATTTT.

This chain connects TRBV18 to TRBJ1-2, with unresolved D. The length of the CDR3 is 15 residues. Germline CDR1 KGHSH, CDR2 LQKENI. V dropped 3 bases and J dropped 4 bases, with 15 bases sitting between them. The CDR3: CASSPSGGLPYGYTF. In DNA form, the CDR3 reads TGTGCCAGCTCACCGTCGGGAGGGCTCCCCTATGGCTACACCTTC.

As to this clone: The same CDR3 also results from other DNA sequences found in this sample. The CDR3: CASSEGGTEAFF. CDR3 in DNA: TGTGCCAGCAGTGAGGGGGGCACTGAAGCTTTCTTT. This chain links TRBV2 with TRBJ1-1, with D tentatively TRBD1 (5 bases). CDR1 and CDR2 from the germline V gene are SNHLY and FYNNEI. Trimming removed 3 bases from V and 4 bases from J, with 6 bases in between. The CDR3 extends over 12 amino acids. Combining the CDR3 with reference TRBV2 and TRBJ1-1 gives the whole variable domain EPEVTQTPSHQVTQMGQEVILRCVPISNHLYFYWYRQILGQKVEFLVSFYNNEISEKSEIFDDQFSVERPDGSNFTLKIRSTKLEDSAMYFCASSEGGTEAFFGQGTRLTVV.

The chain employs TRBV7-2 and TRBJ1-2; 7 positions match TRBD1. V shed 5 bases and J 3 bases; nucleotides not matched to a gene: 12. The germline gives CDR1 SGHTA, CDR2 FQGNSA. The CDR3 extends over 16 amino acids. In DNA, the CDR3 is TGTGCCAGCAGCGACCCGGGACAGCCCCCTCACTATGGCTACACCTTC. This translates into CASSDPGQPPHYGYTF.

This clone showed up just once. This sequence joins TRBV19 and TRBJ2-5; unclear D gene. Germline values: CDR1 LNHDA, CDR2 SQIVND (reference sequence). The V gene lost 7 bases and the J gene lost 1 base, with 10 bases spanning the gap. This CDR3 is 13 amino acids long. For the CDR3, the DNA is TGTGCCAGTACCAAGAGCCCCCAAGAGACCCAGTACTTC. It codes for CASTKSPQETQYF.

This rearrangement joins TRBV6-5 to TRBJ2-7, with D possibly TRBD1 on 6 matching bases. The CDR3 spans 15 residues. Trimming left V 1 base short and J 0 bases short, with 10 bases between. CDR1 and CDR2 (germline): MNHEY, SVGAGI. CDR3 in DNA: TGTGCCAGCAGTTACTACCGGGACAACTCCTACGAGCAGTACTTC. Protein sequence: CASSYYRDNSYEQYF.

This chain links TRBV9 with TRBJ2-3; 11 bases are a match to TRBD2. V lost 0 bases and J lost 6; bases outside the gene matches: 3. The V gene's germline CDR1 is SGDLS and CDR2 YYNGEE. The CDR3 totals 15 residues. CDR3 DNA sequence: TGTGCCAGCAGCGTAGGAGCTAGCGGGGGGGATACGCAGTATTTT. Its protein product is CASSVGASGGDTQYF.

The chain combines TRBV5-5 with TRBJ1-1; tentative D call: TRBD1 (6 bases). Between the trimmed V and J ends, which lost 2 bases and 10 bases, there was a span of 15 bases. CDR1 is SGHKS, CDR2 YYEKEE, per germline (reference sequence). The CDR3 is made up of 13 amino acids. CDR3 in DNA: TGTGCCAGCAGCTTAGGACAGAACAACGGAGCTTTCTTT. Encoded protein: CASSLGQNNGAFF.

The chain links TRBV11-2 to TRBJ1-1, with a tentative D call TRBD1 (5 bases). V was pared by 3 bases and J by 2 bases, with 7 bases between. CDR1 is SGHAT and CDR2 is FQNNGV in the germline V gene. This CDR3 is 13 amino acids long. CDR3 loop: CASSLTVNTEAFF. CDR3 nucleotide sequence: TGTGCCAGCAGCTTGACAGTAAACACTGAAGCTTTCTTT. Drawing the rest from reference TRBV11-2 and TRBJ1-1, the complete variable domain is EAGVAQSPRYKIIEKRQSVAFWCNPISGHATLYWYQQILGQGPKLLIQFQNNGVVDDSQLPKDRFSAERLKGVDSTLKIQPAKLEDSAVYLCASSLTVNTEAFFGQGTRLTVV.

The V and J genes are TRBV6-1 and TRBJ1-5; D may be TRBD1 (6 bases). Trimming left V 1 base short and J 2 bases short, with 15 bases between. Germline V lookup: CDR1 MNHNS, CDR2 SASEGT. This CDR3 has 17 amino acids. The CDR3 reads CASSEDPGALRNQPQHF. The CDR3 DNA is TGTGCCAGCAGTGAAGACCCAGGGGCCCTTCGCAATCAGCCCCAGCATTTT.

The V call is TRBV19, the J call TRBJ1-3, with TRBD1 as a possible D gene (6 bases). Trimming shortened V by 5 bases and J by 2 bases, and 10 bases separated the two germline ends. The CDR3 has 14 residues. CDR1 is LNHDA, CDR2 SQIVND, per germline (reference sequence). CDR3 sequence: CASSPRTAGNTIYF. The CDR3 coding sequence is TGTGCCAGTAGTCCTCGGACAGCTGGAAACACCATATATTTT.

This chain links TRBV5-1 with TRBJ1-1; D is perhaps TRBD1 (5 bases). The V end lost 2 bases, the J end lost 7 bases, and 9 bases lay between the germline ends. This CDR3 comprises 12 residues. CDR1 is SGHRS and CDR2 is YFSETQ in the germline V gene. The CDR3 region is CASSFWGDEAFF. As DNA, the CDR3 is TGCGCCAGCAGCTTTTGGGGGGATGAAGCTTTCTTT.

This chain uses TRBV4-1 with TRBJ2-3; D gene ambiguous. The CDR3 is 12 amino acids. Germline CDR1 reads MGHRA; CDR2 reads YSYEKL. V was shortened by 4 bases and J by 6 bases, with 8 bases between the two germline ends. For the CDR3, the DNA is TGCGCCAGCAGCCGGGCTGGGGATACGCAGTATTTT. Protein sequence: CASSRAGDTQYF.

This chain joins TRBV11-2 and TRBJ2-5, with D possibly matching TRBD1 (5 bases). CDR3 size: 15 residues. Trimming took 5 bases from V and 0 from J, leaving 13 bases between them. Looked up from germline, CDR1 is SGHAT and CDR2 is FQNNGV. This CDR3 is CASSRQRMYQETQYF. CDR3 bases: TGTGCCAGCAGCAGACAGCGCATGTACCAAGAGACCCAGTACTTC.

V usage is TRBV4-1 and J usage is TRBJ1-1; 8 nucleotides align to TRBD1. Germline V gene lookup returns CDR1 MGHRA and CDR2 YSYEKL. The CDR3 extends over 17 amino acids. Germline trimming cut 1 base from V and 4 bases from J; bases unmatched to any gene: 11. This CDR3 is CASSQVQGVGRVTEAFF. The CDR3 DNA reads TGCGCCAGCAGCCAAGTACAGGGGGTTGGTCGGGTCACTGAAGCTTTCTTT.

The count of this clone is one. The chain links TRBV2 to TRBJ2-1; TRBD2 matches 13 bases. V gave up 5 bases and J gave up 3 bases; unmatched junction bases: 7. In germline, CDR1 is SNHLY, CDR2 FYNNEI. CDR3 length: 17 amino acids. CDR3 residues: CASSPTSGGTYYNEQFF. CDR3 in DNA: TGTGCCAGCAGTCCGACTAGCGGGGGGACCTACTACAATGAGCAGTTCTTC.

The chain uses TRBV4-2 and TRBJ2-5; 10 bases line up with TRBD2. In germline, CDR1 is LGHNA, CDR2 YNFKEQ. J was trimmed by 0 bases and V by 4 bases; bases with no gene match: 5. The CDR3 is 16 amino acids. CDR3 DNA: TGTGCCAGCAGCCGAGCACTAGCGGGGAACCAAGAGACCCAGTACTTC. It codes for CASSRALAGNQETQYF.

The chain joins TRBV2 to TRBJ1-3; TRBD1 is a possible D gene (5 bases). The germline V gene encodes CDR1 SNHLY and CDR2 FYNNEI. The CDR3 has 15 residues. V was cut by 5 bases and J by 4 bases, with 15 bases left in between. This CDR3 is CASSYRSRAGNTIYF. The CDR3, as DNA: TGTGCCAGCAGTTACCGTTCCAGGGCGGGAAACACCATATATTTT. Full variable domain (remainder filled in from reference TRBV2 and TRBJ1-3): EPEVTQTPSHQVTQMGQEVILRCVPISNHLYFYWYRQILGQKVEFLVSFYNNEISEKSEIFDDQFSVERPDGSNFTLKIRSTKLEDSAMYFCASSYRSRAGNTIYFGEGSWLTVV.

V gene TRBV27 combines with J gene TRBJ1-2; TRBD1 agrees at 10 bases. After removal of 3 bases from V and 6 bases from J, the junction contained 1 base not matched to a gene. The germline CDR1 and CDR2 sequences are MNHEY and SMNVEV (reference sequence). The CDR3 has 13 amino acids. The CDR3 loop reads CASSLTGGHGYTF. The CDR3 DNA sequence: TGTGCCAGCAGTTTGACAGGGGGCCATGGCTACACCTTC.

A few counts support this clone. The genes are TRBV4-1 and TRBJ2-5; the match to TRBD2 covers 11 bases. The germline gives CDR1 MGHRA, CDR2 YSYEKL. The CDR3 sequence is 16 residues long. Trimming cost V 4 bases and J 2 bases; bases outside gene matches: 6. CDR3 amino acids: CASSLTSGGVQETQYF. The CDR3 nucleotides read TGCGCCAGCAGCCTCACTAGCGGGGGAGTTCAAGAGACCCAGTACTTC.